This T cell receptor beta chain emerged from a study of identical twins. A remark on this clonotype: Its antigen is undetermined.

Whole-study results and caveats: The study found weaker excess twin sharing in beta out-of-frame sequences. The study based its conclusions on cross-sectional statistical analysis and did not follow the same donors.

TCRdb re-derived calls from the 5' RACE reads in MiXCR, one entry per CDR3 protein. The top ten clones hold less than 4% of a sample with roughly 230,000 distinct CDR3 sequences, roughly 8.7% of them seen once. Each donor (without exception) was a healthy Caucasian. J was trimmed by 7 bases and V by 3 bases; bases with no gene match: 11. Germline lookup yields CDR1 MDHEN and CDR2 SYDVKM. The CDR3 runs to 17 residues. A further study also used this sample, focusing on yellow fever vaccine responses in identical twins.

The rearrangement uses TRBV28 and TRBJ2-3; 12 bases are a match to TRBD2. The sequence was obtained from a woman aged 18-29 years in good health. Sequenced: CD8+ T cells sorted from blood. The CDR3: CASSLVLAGGVRNTQYF. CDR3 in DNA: TGTGCCAGCAGTTTGGTACTAGCGGGAGGCGTCAGGAATACGCAGTATTTT.